Below are 21 T cell receptor beta chains sequenced from a single sample in a study of blood T cell repertoires in COVID-19 (dated by TCRdb to about 2020). The library was generated by the immunoSEQ multiplex PCR assay. In its TCRdb copy, this immuneACCESS table keeps in-frame sequences only and misses some clones. Where compared with another copy, unresolved V genes explain less than half of these, and the others have no known cause. The sample records about 200,000 clones, around 82% of which are singletons. The ten largest clones add up to about 7.2% of the sample. Sequenced sample: PBMCs or T cells enriched from blood (not recorded which). The receptors derive from a middle-aged woman with acute COVID-19.

The V call is TRBV18, the J call TRBJ1-1; the D gene is possibly TRBD1 (6 bases). The germline gives CDR1 KGHSH, CDR2 LQKENI. The CDR3 covers 16 residues. The V end was cut by 3 bases, the J end by 1 base, with 15 bases between. The CDR3 DNA follows: TGTGCCAGCTCACCGCTTAATGCAGGGGCGAACACTGAAGCTTTCTTT. The encoded protein is CASSPLNAGANTEAFF.

The V call is TRBV28, the J call TRBJ1-6, with TRBD1 matching over 7 bases. Trimming cost V 6 bases and J 9 bases; bases outside gene matches: 8. This CDR3 comprises 14 residues. CDR1 is MDHEN and CDR2 is SYDVKM in the germline V gene. The CDR3 spells CASSPGQESSPLHF. The CDR3 nucleotides are TGTGCCAGCAGCCCCGGACAGGAGTCTTCACCCCTCCACTTT. The variable domain in full, completed from reference TRBV28 and TRBJ1-6, reads DVKVTQSSRYLVKRTGEKVFLECVQDMDHENMFWYRQDPGLGLRLIYFSYDVKMKEKGDIPEGYSVSREKKERFSLILESASTNQTSMYLCASSPGQESSPLHFGNGTRLTVT.

This sequence joins TRBV19 and TRBJ2-1; 8 bases agree with TRBD1. The ends lost 0 bases at V and 6 bases at J; junction bases unmatched: 1. The germline V gene has CDR1 LNHDA and CDR2 SQIVND (reference sequence). The CDR3 is 14 amino acids. The CDR3 here is CASSIDTGGNEQFF. The CDR3 bases are TGTGCCAGTAGTATAGACACAGGGGGCAATGAGCAGTTCTTC.

The rearrangement joins TRBV6-2 or TRBV6-3 to TRBJ1-2; the D gene is possibly TRBD1 (6 bases). Germline CDR1 MNHEY, CDR2 SVGEGT. The CDR3 is made up of 15 amino acids. V lost 5 bases, J lost 5 bases, and 18 bases lay in between. The CDR3 here is CASSVSAGTLYGYTF. CDR3 bases: TGTGCCAGCAGTGTTTCGGCCGGGACACTTTATGGCTACACCTTC.

The CDR3 loop reads CAIRKGQESPLHF. For the CDR3, the DNA is TGTGCCATCAGGAAGGGGCAGGAGTCACCCCTCCACTTT. This rearrangement joins TRBV10-3 to TRBJ1-6, with a tentative D call TRBD1 (5 bases). The germline V gene encodes CDR1 ENHRY and CDR2 SYGVKD. Trimming cost V 6 bases and J 10 bases, with 13 bases left between them. The CDR3 extends over 13 amino acids.

V is TRBV27 and J is TRBJ1-6; possibly TRBD1 for D (6 bases). Germline CDR1 MNHEY, CDR2 SMNVEV (reference sequence). Trimming shortened V by 4 bases and J by 0 bases, and 13 bases separated the two germline ends. The CDR3 sequence is 17 residues long. CDR3 nucleotides: TGTGCCAGCAGTTCCTCAGGGGTGAGCTCCTATAATTCACCCCTCCACTTT. This translates into CASSSSGVSSYNSPLHF.

The chain is built from TRBV6-5 and TRBJ2-3, with D tentatively TRBD2 (5 bases). The germline V gene encodes CDR1 MNHEY and CDR2 SVGAGI. Trimming cost V 2 bases and J 8 bases, with 20 bases left between them. The CDR3 length is 16 residues. The CDR3 loop reads CASSYKGGEPLGTQYF. The CDR3 nucleotides read TGTGCCAGCAGTTACAAAGGAGGCGAACCCTTGGGTACGCAGTATTTT.

V and J are TRBV4-3 and TRBJ2-6; D might be TRBD2 (6 bases). Germline lookup yields CDR1 LGHNA and CDR2 YSLEER. The V end was cut by 0 bases, the J end by 1 base, with 16 bases between. CDR3 size: 19 residues. The DNA of the CDR3 is TGCGCCAGCAGCCAAGATCAGATAGGGGACTTTTCTGGGGCCAACGTCCTGACTTTC. It encodes CASSQDQIGDFSGANVLTF.

The chain recombines TRBV9 with TRBJ2-2, with D possibly being TRBD2 (6 bases). Germline CDR1 is SGDLS and CDR2 is YYNGEE. The CDR3 consists of 15 residues. V was trimmed by 0 bases and J by 4 bases, leaving 10 bases between them. The CDR3 loop is CASSVEPGVTGELFF. The CDR3 DNA is TGTGCCAGCAGCGTAGAGCCGGGAGTCACCGGGGAGCTGTTTTTT. Combining the CDR3 with reference TRBV9 and TRBJ2-2 gives the whole variable domain DSGVTQTPKHLITATGQRVTLRCSPRSGDLSVYWYQQSLDQGLQFLIQYYNGEERAKGNILERFSAQQFPDLHSELNLSSLELGDSALYFCASSVEPGVTGELFFGEGSRLTVL.

The CDR3 coding sequence is TGTGCCAGCGGACTAGCGGGGGACACAGATACGCAGTATTTT. It encodes CASGLAGDTDTQYF. The chain links TRBV28 to TRBJ2-3, with 13 bases lining up with TRBD2. The CDR3 is 14 residues long. Germline assignment: CDR1 MDHEN and CDR2 SYDVKM. V was clipped by 8 bases and J by 2 bases; unmatched bases: 1. Full variable domain (remainder filled in from reference TRBV28 and TRBJ2-3): DVKVTQSSRYLVKRTGEKVFLECVQDMDHENMFWYRQDPGLGLRLIYFSYDVKMKEKGDIPEGYSVSREKKERFSLILESASTNQTSMYLCASGLAGDTDTQYFGPGTRLTVL.

This clone has a single count. This chain joins TRBV27 and TRBJ1-1; TRBD1 matches at 8 bases. The germline V gene encodes CDR1 MNHEY and CDR2 SMNVEV (reference sequence). Trimming took 5 bases from V and 5 from J; bases not matched to a gene: 10. This CDR3 region has 15 residues. The CDR3 spells CASSTFGQGWTEAFF. The CDR3 nucleotides are TGTGCCAGCAGTACATTCGGACAGGGATGGACTGAAGCTTTCTTT.

The chain uses TRBV28 and TRBJ1-5; TRBD1 is a possible D gene (5 bases). This CDR3 comprises 15 residues. Germline loops: CDR1 MDHEN, CDR2 SYDVKM. Trimming shortened V by 8 bases and J by 6 bases, and 20 bases separated the two germline ends. DNA for the CDR3: TGTGCCAGCCTCTTCGGCGGGGTTGGGGGTCAGCCCCAGCATTTT. This sequence encodes CASLFGGVGGQPQHF.

This chain uses TRBV6-5 with TRBJ1-5; D might be TRBD1 (6 bases). V dropped 10 bases and J dropped 4 bases, with 17 bases sitting between them. CDR3 length equals 14 residues. Germline V gene lookup returns CDR1 MNHEY and CDR2 SVGAGI. CDR3 amino acids: CATVIGQTNQPQHF. CDR3 in DNA: TGTGCCACCGTAATCGGACAGACAAATCAGCCCCAGCATTTT.

The chain joins TRBV9 to TRBJ1-1; D is perhaps TRBD1 (5 bases). In germline, CDR1 is SGDLS, CDR2 YYNGEE. The V gene lost 4 bases and the J gene lost 2 bases, with 15 bases spanning the gap. CDR3 size: 15 residues. As DNA, the CDR3 is TGTGCCAGCAGCCCCTGGGGGGGAATCAACACTGAAGCTTTCTTT. Translated, it gives CASSPWGGINTEAFF.

This CDR3 is CASSITPRAALHF. DNA of the CDR3: TGTGCCAGTAGTATAACCCCGAGGGCGGCCCTCCACTTT. The chain employs TRBV19 and TRBJ1-6; D uncertain. Deletions cut 2 bases from V and 14 bases from J, with 13 bases between. The CDR3 is made up of 13 amino acids. Germline CDR1 is LNHDA and CDR2 is SQIVND (reference sequence).

CDR3 nucleotide sequence: TGTGCCAGCAGGCCGAAACGGGGGCAGCCCCAGCATTTT. Translation: CASRPKRGQPQHF. This chain links TRBV6-5 with TRBJ1-5; D is possibly TRBD1 (5 bases). The CDR3 length is 13 residues. Germline V CDR1 and CDR2: MNHEY, SVGAGI. V dropped 6 bases and J dropped 7 bases, with 13 bases sitting between them.

V and J are TRBV9 and TRBJ2-5; weak D call: TRBD1 (6 bases). CDR3 size: 15 residues. Germline CDR1 SGDLS, CDR2 YYNGEE. V was pared by 5 bases and J by 0 bases, with 14 bases between. This CDR3 reads CASSFFTGNQETQYF. CDR3 coding DNA: TGTGCCAGCAGTTTTTTTACAGGGAACCAAGAGACCCAGTACTTC.

The chain has TRBV6-5 and TRBJ1-2; TRBD1 might be the D (5 bases). The V end lost 5 bases, the J end lost 8 bases, and 12 bases lay between the germline ends. The germline gives CDR1 MNHEY, CDR2 SVGAGI. The CDR3 spans 12 residues. CDR3 protein: CASSTSGLGYTF. The CDR3, as DNA: TGTGCCAGCAGTACGTCAGGGTTGGGCTACACCTTC.

This chain connects TRBV7-3 to TRBJ2-2; 7 positions agree with TRBD2. This CDR3 has 15 residues. CDR1 is SGHTA and CDR2 is FQGTGA in the germline V gene. The ends lost 3 bases at V and 6 bases at J; junction bases unmatched: 7. CDR3 sequence: CASSFQAGNAGELFF. The CDR3 DNA reads TGTGCCAGCAGCTTTCAAGCGGGGAATGCCGGGGAGCTGTTTTTT. The whole variable domain, remainder taken from reference TRBV7-3 and TRBJ2-2, is GAGVSQTPSNKVTEKGKYVELRCDPISGHTALYWYRQSLGQGPEFLIYFQGTGAADDSGLPNDRFFAVRPEGSVSTLKIQRTERGDSAVYLCASSFQAGNAGELFFGEGSRLTVL.

V is TRBV2 and J is TRBJ1-2; 9 bases are a match to TRBD1. The V gene's germline CDR1 is SNHLY and CDR2 FYNNEI. CDR3 length: 13 residues. Germline trimming cut 8 bases from V and 4 bases from J; bases unmatched to any gene: 5. The CDR3 here is CASRDRATYGYTF. The CDR3 DNA sequence: TGTGCCAGCCGGGACAGGGCCACCTATGGCTACACCTTC.

The V call is TRBV14, the J call TRBJ2-2; TRBD1 might be the D (5 bases). CDR3 length: 14 residues. Germline values: CDR1 SGHDN, CDR2 FVKESK. V shed 3 bases and J shed 4 bases, with 9 bases lying between them. The CDR3 DNA sequence: TGTGCCAGCAGCCATCCGACAGCCACCGGGGAGCTGTTTTTT. Translation gives CASSHPTATGELFF.